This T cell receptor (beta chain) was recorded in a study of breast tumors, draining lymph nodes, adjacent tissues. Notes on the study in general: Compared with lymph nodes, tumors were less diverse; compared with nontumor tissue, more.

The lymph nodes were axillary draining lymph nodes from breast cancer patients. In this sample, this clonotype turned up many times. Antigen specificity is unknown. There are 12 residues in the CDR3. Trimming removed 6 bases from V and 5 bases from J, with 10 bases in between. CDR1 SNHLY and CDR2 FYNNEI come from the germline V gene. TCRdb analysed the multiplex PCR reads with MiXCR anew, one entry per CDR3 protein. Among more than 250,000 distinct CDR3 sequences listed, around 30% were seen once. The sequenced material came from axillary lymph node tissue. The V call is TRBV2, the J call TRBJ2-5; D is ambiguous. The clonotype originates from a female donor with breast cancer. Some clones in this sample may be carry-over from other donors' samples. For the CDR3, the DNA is TGTGCCAGCAGGGTTCGGATGGAGACCCAGTACTTC. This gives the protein CASRVRMETQYF.